This is a list of T cell receptor beta chains from one sample in a study of Ad26.COV2.S vaccination and SARS-CoV-2 variants. Using immunoSEQ multiplex PCR, the repertoire was profiled, and TCRdb retains in-frame clones only, with some absent. The table lists some 480,000 clones, around nine tenths of them singletons. The starting material was peripheral blood, obtained in a trial of Ad26.COV2.S vaccine versus placebo. The receptors were sampled from a person aged 18 to 65 who received the Ad26.COV2.S COVID-19 vaccine or a placebo. The CDR3 runs from the conserved cysteine through the conserved F or W. The D gene is left open where the match is weak. Part of the rows lack a size; the others show once, few, many or a class for expanded clones.

d_gene: NA
len: 16
j_gene: TRBJ2-6
abundance: once
v_gene: TRBV30
CDR3nt: TGTGCCTGGAGTGTACTGGGGGGCTCTGGGGCCAACGTCCTGACTTTC
CDR3aa: CAWSVLGGSGANVLTF

d_gene: NA
len: 13
j_gene: TRBJ2-2
abundance: NA
v_gene: TRBV6-4
CDR3nt: TGTGCCAGCAGTGGGGATGGCACCGGGGAGCTGTTTTTT
CDR3aa: CASSGDGTGELFF

d_gene: TRBD1
len: 12
j_gene: TRBJ2-7
abundance: NA
v_gene: TRBV30
CDR3nt: TGTGCCTGGGGGGACAGAACCTACGAGCAGTACTTC
CDR3aa: CAWGDRTYEQYF

d_gene: NA
len: 16
j_gene: TRBJ1-3
abundance: NA
v_gene: TRBV30
CDR3nt: TGTGCCTGGAGTGTACCTGCAGGTCTAACAGGAAACACCATATATTTT
CDR3aa: CAWSVPAGLTGNTIYF

d_gene: NA
len: 13
j_gene: TRBJ2-1
abundance: NA
v_gene: TRBV5-4
CDR3nt: TGTGCCAGCAGCCCAAGTTGGGGGAGTGAGCAGTTCTTC
CDR3aa: CASSPSWGSEQFF

d_gene: TRBD1
len: 14
j_gene: TRBJ1-6
abundance: NA
v_gene: TRBV9
CDR3nt: TGTGCCAGCGCACAGGGGGCAAGTGGTTCACCCCTCCACTTT
CDR3aa: CASAQGASGSPLHF

d_gene: NA
len: 15
j_gene: TRBJ2-1
abundance: NA
v_gene: TRBV11-2
CDR3nt: TGTGCCAGCAGCTTAGGGGCGGGGTTCTACAATGAGCAGTTCTTC
CDR3aa: CASSLGAGFYNEQFF

d_gene: NA
len: 12
j_gene: TRBJ2-1
abundance: NA
v_gene: TRBV11-1
CDR3nt: TGTGCCAGCAGCTTCCAGCACAATGAGCAGTTCTTC
CDR3aa: CASSFQHNEQFF

d_gene: NA
len: 13
j_gene: TRBJ2-5
abundance: NA
v_gene: TRBV7-2
CDR3nt: TGTGCCAGCAGCTTAAGGACAGAAGAGACCCAGTACTTC
CDR3aa: CASSLRTEETQYF

d_gene: TRBD1
len: 14
j_gene: TRBJ1-2
abundance: NA
v_gene: TRBV28
CDR3nt: TGTGCCAGCAGTCTAGGACAGGTTAACTATGGCTACACCTTC
CDR3aa: CASSLGQVNYGYTF

d_gene: TRBD2
len: 20
j_gene: TRBJ2-2
abundance: NA
v_gene: TRBV19
CDR3nt: TGTGCCAGTAGTATAAGGGGGGGAACTAGCGGGAGATATGACACCGGGGAGCTGTTTTTT
CDR3aa: CASSIRGGTSGRYDTGELFF

d_gene: TRBD1
len: 15
j_gene: TRBJ1-4
abundance: NA
v_gene: TRBV5-1
CDR3nt: TGCGCCAGCAGCTGGGTTGGGGACAGGGATGAAAAACTGTTTTTT
CDR3aa: CASSWVGDRDEKLFF

d_gene: NA
len: 12
j_gene: TRBJ2-3
abundance: few
v_gene: TRBV4-1
CDR3nt: TGCGCCAGCAGCCAAGGGGCAGATACGCAGTATTTT
CDR3aa: CASSQGADTQYF

d_gene: NA
len: 14
j_gene: TRBJ1-4
abundance: NA
v_gene: TRBV5-1
CDR3nt: TGCGCCAGCAGCTTGGAGGGCCGGAATGAAAAACTGTTTTTT
CDR3aa: CASSLEGRNEKLFF

d_gene: TRBD1
len: 15
j_gene: TRBJ2-7
abundance: once
v_gene: TRBV7-9
CDR3nt: TGTGCCAGCAGCGGCCCCGGGACAGGGGGGTACGAGCAGTACTTC
CDR3aa: CASSGPGTGGYEQYF

d_gene: NA
len: 18
j_gene: TRBJ2-3
abundance: NA
v_gene: TRBV4-1
CDR3nt: TGCGCCAGCAGCCCGGGGGGCGCCAGGGGAGGGTTTAGTGATACGCAGTATTTT
CDR3aa: CASSPGGARGGFSDTQYF

d_gene: NA
len: 14
j_gene: TRBJ1-6
abundance: NA
v_gene: TRBV5-1
CDR3nt: TGCGCCAGCAGCTTGGCAGGGAGAGGTTCACCCCTCCACTTT
CDR3aa: CASSLAGRGSPLHF